One and the same sample provided the 3 T cell receptor beta chains below, sequenced in a study of CD8 T cells in Susac syndrome. An amount of RNA that ranged from roughly 0.45 to 1 ug was reverse transcribed with random hexamers. TCRdb passed the immunoSEQ multiplex PCR reads through MiXCR, listing each CDR3 protein once. Of a few hundred thousand distinct CDR3 sequences in the sample, approximately 90% are singletons; the top ten hold 0.06% to 0.075%. The sample taken for sequencing was CD4+ T cells from PBMCs. The receptor source for this set is a human donor with multiple sclerosis.

This clonotype was seen only once. This chain connects TRBV6-5 to TRBJ2-1; maybe TRBD2 (6 bases). CDR1 and CDR2 from the germline V gene are MNHEY and SVGAGI. This CDR3 region has 15 residues. V was shortened by 7 bases and J by 7 bases, with 20 bases between the two germline ends. CDR3 residues: CASNRDSVMGNEQFF. CDR3 in DNA: TGTGCCAGCAACCGGGACTCCGTGATGGGAAATGAGCAGTTCTTC.

The genes are TRBV5-1 and TRBJ2-5; no clear D. Germline lookup yields CDR1 SGHRS and CDR2 YFSETQ. V shed 4 bases and J shed 2 bases, with 15 bases lying between them. The CDR3 has 15 residues. The CDR3 sequence is CASSPQAAPQETQYF. The CDR3 region has the DNA TGCGCCAGCAGCCCGCAAGCCGCGCCGCAAGAGACCCAGTACTTC.

The DNA for the CDR3 is TGTGCCAGCTCACCTTCCCGGGACGGTGGGCCTAACTATGGCTACACCTTC. Residues: CASSPSRDGGPNYGYTF. The chain employs TRBV18 and TRBJ1-2, with a possible D match to TRBD1 (5 bases). The V gene's germline CDR1 is KGHSH and CDR2 LQKENI. Deletions cut 3 bases from V and 0 bases from J, with 17 bases between. The CDR3 contains 17 residues.